The following is a T cell receptor beta chain sequence with its context. The antigen is not known. These data come from a study of T-cell reconstitution after alpha-beta-depleted transplantation in children. Points from the study as a whole: About two months after transplant, alpha-beta T cells reportedly came from several hundred expanded graft clones. Surviving recipient cells, namely T cells and thymic progenitors, were the source of high day-60 TCRbeta diversity in some patients. T-cell numbers and diversity one year post-transplant derived largely from freshly generated T cells.

The CDR3 runs 15 residues. J lost 1 base, V lost 4 bases, and 3 bases had no gene match. Germline assignment: CDR1 SGHAT and CDR2 FQNNGV. TCRbeta library construction was performed incorporating unique molecular identifiers. TCRdb passed the PCR reads through MiXCR, listing each CDR3 protein once. Of 55,000 to 65,000 distinct CDR3 sequences listed, 44% were seen once; the top ten hold about 98%. The chain recombines TRBV11-2 with TRBJ2-3; 9 bases fit TRBD2. The TCR sequence derives from a male patient between 5 and 17 years old who had a stem cell transplant for acute lymphoblastic leukemia, so the T cells may come from the graft donor. Sequencing used PBMCs, mostly from graft donor cells, obtained 360 days after TCRalphabeta/CD19-depleted stem cell transplant. The CDR3 coding sequence is TGTGCCAGCAGCTCCCCTAGCGGGGGCACAGATACGCAGTATTTT. It encodes CASSSPSGGTDTQYF. The whole variable domain, filled in from reference TRBV11-2 and TRBJ2-3, reads EAGVAQSPRYKIIEKRQSVAFWCNPISGHATLYWYQQILGQGPKLLIQFQNNGVVDDSQLPKDRFSAERLKGVDSTLKIQPAKLEDSAVYLCASSSPSGGTDTQYFGPGTRLTVL.